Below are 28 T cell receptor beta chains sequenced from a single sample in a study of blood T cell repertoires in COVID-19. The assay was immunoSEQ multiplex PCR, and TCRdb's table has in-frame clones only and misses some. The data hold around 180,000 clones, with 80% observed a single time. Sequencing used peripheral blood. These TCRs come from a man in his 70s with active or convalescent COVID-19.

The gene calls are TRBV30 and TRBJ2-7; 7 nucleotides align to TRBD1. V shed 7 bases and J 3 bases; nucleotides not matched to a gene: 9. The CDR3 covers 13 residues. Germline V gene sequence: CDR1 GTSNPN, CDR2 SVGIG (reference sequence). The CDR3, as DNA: TGTGCCTCGACCACCGGGACAGTCTACGAGCAGTACTTC. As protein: CASTTGTVYEQYF.

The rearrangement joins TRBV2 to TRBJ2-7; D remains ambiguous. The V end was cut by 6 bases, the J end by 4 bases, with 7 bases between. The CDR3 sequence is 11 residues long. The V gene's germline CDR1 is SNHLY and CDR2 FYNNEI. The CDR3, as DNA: TGTGCCAGCAGCGCTATTTACGAGCAGTACTTC. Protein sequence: CASSAIYEQYF.

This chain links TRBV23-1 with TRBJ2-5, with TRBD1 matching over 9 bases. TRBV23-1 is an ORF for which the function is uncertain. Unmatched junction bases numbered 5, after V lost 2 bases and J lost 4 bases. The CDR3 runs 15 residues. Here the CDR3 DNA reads TGCGCCAGCAGTCAAGAGGGGGGACAGGGAGAGACCCAGTACTTC. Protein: CASSQEGGQGETQYF.

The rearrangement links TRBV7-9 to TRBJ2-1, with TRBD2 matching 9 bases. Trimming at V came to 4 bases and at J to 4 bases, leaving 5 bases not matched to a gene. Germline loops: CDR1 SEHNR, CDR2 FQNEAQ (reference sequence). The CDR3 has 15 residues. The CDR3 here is CASSYPAGGYNEQFF. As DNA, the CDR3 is TGTGCCAGCAGCTACCCGGCGGGGGGGTACAATGAGCAGTTCTTC.

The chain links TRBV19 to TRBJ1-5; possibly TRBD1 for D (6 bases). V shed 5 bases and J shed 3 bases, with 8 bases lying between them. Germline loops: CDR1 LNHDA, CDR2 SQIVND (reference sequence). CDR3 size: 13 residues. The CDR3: CASSRTDNQPQHF. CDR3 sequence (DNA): TGTGCCAGTAGTCGGACAGACAATCAGCCCCAGCATTTT.

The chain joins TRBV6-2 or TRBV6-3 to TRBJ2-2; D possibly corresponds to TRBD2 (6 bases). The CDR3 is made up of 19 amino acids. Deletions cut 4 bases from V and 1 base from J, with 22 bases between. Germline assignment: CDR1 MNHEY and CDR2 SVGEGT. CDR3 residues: CASSSPEGFGGENTGELFF. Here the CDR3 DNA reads TGTGCCAGCAGTTCCCCGGAGGGATTTGGCGGGGAGAACACCGGGGAGCTGTTTTTT.

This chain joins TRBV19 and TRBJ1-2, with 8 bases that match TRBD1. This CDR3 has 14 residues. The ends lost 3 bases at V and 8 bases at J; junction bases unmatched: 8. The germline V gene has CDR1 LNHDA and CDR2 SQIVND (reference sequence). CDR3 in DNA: TGTGCCAGTAGTATGATCCCAGGGGGCGGCGGCTACACCTTC. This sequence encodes CASSMIPGGGGYTF.

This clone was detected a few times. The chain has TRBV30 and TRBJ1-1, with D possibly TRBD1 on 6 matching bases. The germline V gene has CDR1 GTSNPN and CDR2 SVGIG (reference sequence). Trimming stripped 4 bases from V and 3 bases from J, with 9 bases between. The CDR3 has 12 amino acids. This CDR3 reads CAWNRVDTEAFF. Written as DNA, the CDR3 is TGTGCCTGGAACAGGGTTGACACTGAAGCTTTCTTT.

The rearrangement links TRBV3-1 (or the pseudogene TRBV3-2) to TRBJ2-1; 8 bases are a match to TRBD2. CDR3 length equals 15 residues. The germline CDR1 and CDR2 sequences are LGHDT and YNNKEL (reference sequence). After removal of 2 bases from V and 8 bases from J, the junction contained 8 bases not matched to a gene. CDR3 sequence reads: CASSQFSGIIHEQFF. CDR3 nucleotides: TGTGCCAGCAGCCAATTTAGCGGGATCATTCATGAGCAGTTCTTC.

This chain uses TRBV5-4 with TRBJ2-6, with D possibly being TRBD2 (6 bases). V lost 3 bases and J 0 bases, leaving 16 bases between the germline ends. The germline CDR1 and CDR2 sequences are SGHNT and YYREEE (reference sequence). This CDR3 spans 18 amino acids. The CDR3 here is CASSWGDGVNSGANVLTF. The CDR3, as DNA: TGTGCCAGCAGCTGGGGGGACGGAGTCAACTCTGGGGCCAACGTCCTGACTTTC.

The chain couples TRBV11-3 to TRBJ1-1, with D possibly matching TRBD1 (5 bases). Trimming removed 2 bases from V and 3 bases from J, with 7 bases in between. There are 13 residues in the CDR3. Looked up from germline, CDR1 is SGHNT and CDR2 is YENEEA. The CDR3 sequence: CASSLQGYTEAFF. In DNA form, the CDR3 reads TGTGCCAGCAGCTTACAGGGTTACACTGAAGCTTTCTTT.

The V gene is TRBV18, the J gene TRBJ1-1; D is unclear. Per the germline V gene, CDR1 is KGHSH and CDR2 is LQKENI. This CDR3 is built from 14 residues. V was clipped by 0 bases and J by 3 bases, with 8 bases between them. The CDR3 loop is CASSPPSGYTEAFF. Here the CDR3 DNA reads TGTGCCAGCTCACCACCTTCCGGTTACACTGAAGCTTTCTTT.

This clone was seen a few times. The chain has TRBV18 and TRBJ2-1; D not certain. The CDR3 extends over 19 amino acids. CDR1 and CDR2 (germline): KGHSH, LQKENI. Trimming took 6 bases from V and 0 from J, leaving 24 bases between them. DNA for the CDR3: TGTGCCAGCTCCCCCAAACTACCCTCCGTCATGAGCTCCTACAATGAGCAGTTCTTC. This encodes CASSPKLPSVMSSYNEQFF.

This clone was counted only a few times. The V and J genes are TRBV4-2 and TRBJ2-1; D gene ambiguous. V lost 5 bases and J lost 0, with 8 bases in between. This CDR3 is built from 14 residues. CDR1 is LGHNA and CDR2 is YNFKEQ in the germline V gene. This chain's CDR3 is CASSSGSSYNEQFF. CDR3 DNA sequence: TGTGCCAGCAGCTCCGGGTCCTCCTACAATGAGCAGTTCTTC.

The CDR3 sequence is CASRSTVKGRIEQYF. The CDR3 DNA follows: TGTGCAAGTCGCTCCACCGTTAAAGGGAGGATCGAGCAGTACTTC. This rearrangement joins TRBV12-2 to TRBJ2-7; the table names TRBD2, a call not compared with the DNA. TRBV12-2 is a pseudogene. CDR3 length: 15 residues.

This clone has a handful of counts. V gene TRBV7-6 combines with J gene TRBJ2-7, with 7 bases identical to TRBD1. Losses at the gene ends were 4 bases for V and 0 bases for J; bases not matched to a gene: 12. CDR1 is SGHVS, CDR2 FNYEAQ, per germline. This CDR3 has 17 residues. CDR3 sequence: CASSSNDGTESSYEQYF. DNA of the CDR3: TGTGCCAGCAGCTCGAACGACGGGACAGAGAGCTCCTACGAGCAGTACTTC.

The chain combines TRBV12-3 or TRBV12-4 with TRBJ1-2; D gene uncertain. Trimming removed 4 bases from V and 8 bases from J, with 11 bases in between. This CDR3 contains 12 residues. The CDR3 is CASSYPGRGYTF. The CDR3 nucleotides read TGTGCCAGCAGTTACCCGGGGAGGGGCTACACCTTC.

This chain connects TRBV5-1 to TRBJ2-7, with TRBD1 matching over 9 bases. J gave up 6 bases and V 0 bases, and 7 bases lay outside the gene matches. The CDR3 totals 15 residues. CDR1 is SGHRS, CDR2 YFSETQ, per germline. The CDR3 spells CASSLAGQGSIEQYF. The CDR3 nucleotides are TGCGCCAGCAGCTTGGCGGGACAGGGTTCGATCGAGCAGTACTTC.

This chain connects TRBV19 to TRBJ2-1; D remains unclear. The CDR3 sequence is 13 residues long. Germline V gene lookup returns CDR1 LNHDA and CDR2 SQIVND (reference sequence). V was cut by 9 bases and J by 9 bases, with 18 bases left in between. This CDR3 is CASHHVETGEQFF. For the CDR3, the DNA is TGTGCCAGCCACCACGTAGAAACGGGTGAGCAGTTCTTC.

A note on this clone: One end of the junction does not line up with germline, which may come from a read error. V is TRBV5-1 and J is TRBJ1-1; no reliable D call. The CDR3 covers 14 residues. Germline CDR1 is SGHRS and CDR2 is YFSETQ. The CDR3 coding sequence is TGCGCCAGCAGCTTGGAACCGGAAAGCGGACGCTTGATCTTT. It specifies CASSLEPESGRLIF.

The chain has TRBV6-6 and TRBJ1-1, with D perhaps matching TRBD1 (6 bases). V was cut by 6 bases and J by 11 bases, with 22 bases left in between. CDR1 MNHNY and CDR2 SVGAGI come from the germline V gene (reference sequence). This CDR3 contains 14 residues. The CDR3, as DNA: TGTGCCAGCAGCATAACAGGGTCAACATTAAGGGCTTTCTTT. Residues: CASSITGSTLRAFF.

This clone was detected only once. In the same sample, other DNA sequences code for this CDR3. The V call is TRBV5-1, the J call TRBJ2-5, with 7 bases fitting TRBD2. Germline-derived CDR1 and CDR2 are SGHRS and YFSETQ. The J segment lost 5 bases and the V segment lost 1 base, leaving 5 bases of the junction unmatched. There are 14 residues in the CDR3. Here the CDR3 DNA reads TGCGCCAGCAGCTTGTTGGCGGGGGAGGAGACCCAGTACTTC. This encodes CASSLLAGEETQYF.

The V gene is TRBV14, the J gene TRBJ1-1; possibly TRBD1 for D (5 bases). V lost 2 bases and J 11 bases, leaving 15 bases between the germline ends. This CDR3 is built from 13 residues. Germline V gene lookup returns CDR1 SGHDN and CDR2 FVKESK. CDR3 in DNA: TGTGCCAGCAGCCAACAATCAGGGAGGACTGCTTTCTTT. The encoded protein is CASSQQSGRTAFF.

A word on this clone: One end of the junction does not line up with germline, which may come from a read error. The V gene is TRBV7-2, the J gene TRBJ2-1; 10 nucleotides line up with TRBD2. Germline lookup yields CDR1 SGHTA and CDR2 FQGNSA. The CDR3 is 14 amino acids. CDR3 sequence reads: CASSGTSEYSEQFF. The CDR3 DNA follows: TGTGCCAGCAGCGGGACTAGCGAGTACAGTGAGCAGTTCTTC.

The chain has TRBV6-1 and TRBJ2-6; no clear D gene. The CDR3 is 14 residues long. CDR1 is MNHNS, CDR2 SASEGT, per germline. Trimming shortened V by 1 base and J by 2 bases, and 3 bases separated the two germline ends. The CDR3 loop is CASSEGAGANVLTF. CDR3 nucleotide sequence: TGTGCCAGCAGTGAAGGAGCTGGGGCCAACGTCCTGACTTTC.

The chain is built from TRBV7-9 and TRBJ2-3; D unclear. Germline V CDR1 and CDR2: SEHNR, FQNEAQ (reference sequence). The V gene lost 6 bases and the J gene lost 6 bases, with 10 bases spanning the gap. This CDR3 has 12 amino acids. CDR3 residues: CASRSSADTQYF. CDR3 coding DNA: TGTGCCAGCAGGTCGAGCGCTGATACGCAGTATTTT.

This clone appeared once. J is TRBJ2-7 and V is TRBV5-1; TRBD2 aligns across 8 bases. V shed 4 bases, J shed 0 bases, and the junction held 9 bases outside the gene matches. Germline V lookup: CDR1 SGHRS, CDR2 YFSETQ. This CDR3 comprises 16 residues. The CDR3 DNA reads TGCGCCAGCAGCGTCGAGGGACTAGTGAGCTCCTACGAGCAGTACTTC. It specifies CASSVEGLVSSYEQYF.

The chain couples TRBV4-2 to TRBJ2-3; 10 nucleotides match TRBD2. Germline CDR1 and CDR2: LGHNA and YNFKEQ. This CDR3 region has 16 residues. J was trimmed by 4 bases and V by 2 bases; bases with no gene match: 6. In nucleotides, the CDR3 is TGTGCCAGCAGCCAACGGGCTAGCGGGAGCGCAGATACGCAGTATTTT. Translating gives CASSQRASGSADTQYF.